This is a list of T cell receptor beta chains from one sample in a study of blood T cell repertoires in COVID-19. Assay: immunoSEQ multiplex PCR; the TCRdb copy retains only in-frame clones and omits some. The table lists fewer than 250,000 clones, 89% of them singletons. Sequencing used PBMCs or T cells enriched from blood (not recorded which). The origin of the receptors is a woman aged 18-29 years who had recovered from COVID-19. Each CDR3 is given with its conserved first and last residue. The order of the fields is clone size, D gene, V gene, CDR3 protein. D genes are given only for firm matches. A row's size may be missing; if present it is once, few, many or a size class.

>-|TRBD2|TRBV9
CASSVVPAGDYGTDTQYF
>-|-|TRBV28
CASSRPRRQLDTEAFF
>few|TRBD1|TRBV28
CAAWGQIYGYTF
>-|-|TRBV6-1
CASSELRRDQPQHF
>-|TRBD1|TRBV27
CASRGQGALGNQPQHF
>-|-|TRBV5-6
CASSLRATNRRSAQHF
>-|-|TRBV5-1
CASSPGGRAYNEQFF
>-|-|TRBV27
CASSPAVNTEAFF
>-|-|TRBV27
CASSLFRKNTEAFF
>-|-|TRBV19
CASSLPAPTGYTF
>-|-|TRBV29-1
CSVRRLLSGNEQFF
>-|-|TRBV19
CASSIEEQYF
>once|-|TRBV29-1
CSVGQANTGELFF
>-|TRBD2|TRBV4-1
CASSQEWGGTSYEQYF
>-|-|TRBV2
CASSGGVLLYGYTF